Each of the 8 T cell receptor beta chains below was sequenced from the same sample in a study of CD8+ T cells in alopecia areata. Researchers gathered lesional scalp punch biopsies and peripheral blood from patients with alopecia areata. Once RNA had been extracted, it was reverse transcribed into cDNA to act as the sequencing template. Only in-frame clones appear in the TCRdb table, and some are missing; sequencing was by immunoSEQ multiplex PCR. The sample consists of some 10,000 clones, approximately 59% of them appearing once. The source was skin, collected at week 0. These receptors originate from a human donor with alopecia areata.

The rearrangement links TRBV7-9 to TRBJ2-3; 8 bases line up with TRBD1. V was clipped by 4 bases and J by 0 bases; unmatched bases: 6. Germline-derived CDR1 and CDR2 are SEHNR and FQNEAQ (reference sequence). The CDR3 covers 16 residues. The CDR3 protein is CASSSQGATSTDTQYF. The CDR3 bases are TGTGCCAGCAGCTCCCAGGGGGCTACTAGCACAGATACGCAGTATTTT.

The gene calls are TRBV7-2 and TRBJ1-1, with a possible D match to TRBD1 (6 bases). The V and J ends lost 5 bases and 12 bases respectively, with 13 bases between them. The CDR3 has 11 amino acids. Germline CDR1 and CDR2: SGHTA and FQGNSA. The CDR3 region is CASSPSQGTFF. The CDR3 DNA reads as TGTGCCAGCAGCCCCTCACAGGGAACTTTCTTT. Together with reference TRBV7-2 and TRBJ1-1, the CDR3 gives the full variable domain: GAGVSQSPSNKVTEKGKDVELRCDPISGHTALYWYRQSLGQGLEFLIYFQGNSAPDKSGLPSDRFSAERTGGSVSTLTIQRTQQEDSAVYLCASSPSQGTFFGQGTRLTVV.

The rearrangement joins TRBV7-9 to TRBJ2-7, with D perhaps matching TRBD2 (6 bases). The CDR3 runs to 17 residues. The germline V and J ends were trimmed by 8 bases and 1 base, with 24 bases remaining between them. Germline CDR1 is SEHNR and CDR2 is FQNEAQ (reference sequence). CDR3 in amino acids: CASGTGGLEGKSYEQYF. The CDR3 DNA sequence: TGTGCCAGCGGCACCGGAGGGCTAGAGGGGAAGTCCTACGAGCAGTACTTC.

The CDR3 loop is CASSDRRNQPQHF. CDR3 nucleotide sequence: TGTGCCAGCAGTGACCGCAGGAATCAGCCCCAGCATTTT. This chain links TRBV2 with TRBJ1-5; D uncertain. CDR1 is SNHLY and CDR2 is FYNNEI in the germline V gene. This CDR3 is 13 amino acids long. V was trimmed by 3 bases and J by 4 bases, leaving 7 bases between them.

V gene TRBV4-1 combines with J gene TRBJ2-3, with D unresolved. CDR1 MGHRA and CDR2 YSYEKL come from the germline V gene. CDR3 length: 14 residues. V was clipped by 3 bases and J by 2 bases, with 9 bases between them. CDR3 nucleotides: TGCGCCAGCAGCCATTGGTCCGACACAGATACGCAGTATTTT. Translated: CASSHWSDTDTQYF.

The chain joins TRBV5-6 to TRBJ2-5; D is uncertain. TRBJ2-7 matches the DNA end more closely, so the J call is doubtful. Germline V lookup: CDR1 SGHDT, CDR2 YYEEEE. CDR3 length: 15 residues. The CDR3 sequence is CASSLEARNPYEQYF. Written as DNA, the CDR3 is TGTGCCAGCAGCTTGGAGGCGAGAAACCCCTACGAGCAGTACTTC.

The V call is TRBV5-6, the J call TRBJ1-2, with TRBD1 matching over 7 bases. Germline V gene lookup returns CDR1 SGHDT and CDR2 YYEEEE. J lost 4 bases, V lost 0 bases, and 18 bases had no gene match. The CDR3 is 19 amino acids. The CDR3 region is CASSLGYKWGQPPIYGYTF. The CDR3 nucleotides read TGTGCCAGCAGCTTGGGCTACAAATGGGGACAGCCACCGATCTATGGCTACACCTTC. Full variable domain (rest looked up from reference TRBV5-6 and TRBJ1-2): DAGVTQSPTHLIKTRGQQVTLRCSPKSGHDTVSWYQQALGQGPQFIFQYYEEEERQRGNFPDRFSGHQFPNYSSELNVNALLLGDSALYLCASSLGYKWGQPPIYGYTFGSGTRLTVV.

The CDR3 protein is CASSYTGTSTDTQYF. The CDR3 DNA sequence: TGCGCCAGCAGCTACACCGGGACTAGCACAGATACGCAGTATTTT. The chain has TRBV4-1 and TRBJ2-3; the D gene is possibly TRBD2 (6 bases). CDR1 is MGHRA, CDR2 YSYEKL, per germline. Trimming stripped 5 bases from V and 0 bases from J, with 12 bases between. This CDR3 contains 15 residues.